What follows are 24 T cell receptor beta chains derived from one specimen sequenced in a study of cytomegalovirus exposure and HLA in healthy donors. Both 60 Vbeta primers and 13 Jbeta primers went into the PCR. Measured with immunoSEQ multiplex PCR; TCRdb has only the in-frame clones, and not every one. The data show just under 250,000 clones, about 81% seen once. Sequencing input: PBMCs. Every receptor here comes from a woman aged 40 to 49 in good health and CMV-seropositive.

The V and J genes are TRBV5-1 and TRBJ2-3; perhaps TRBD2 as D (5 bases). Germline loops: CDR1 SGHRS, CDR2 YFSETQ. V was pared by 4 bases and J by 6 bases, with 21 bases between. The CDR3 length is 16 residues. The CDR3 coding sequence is TGCGCCAGCAGCCTAGGACGATCTGCGGGCTCGGATACGCAGTATTTT. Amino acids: CASSLGRSAGSDTQYF.

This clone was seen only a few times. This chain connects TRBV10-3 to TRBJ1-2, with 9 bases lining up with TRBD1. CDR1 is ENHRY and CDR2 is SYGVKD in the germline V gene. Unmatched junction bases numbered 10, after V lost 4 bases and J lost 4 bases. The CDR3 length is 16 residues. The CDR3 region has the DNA TGTGCCATCAGTGTAGTACAGGGGGCTGTCAGCTATGGCTACACCTTC. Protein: CAISVVQGAVSYGYTF.

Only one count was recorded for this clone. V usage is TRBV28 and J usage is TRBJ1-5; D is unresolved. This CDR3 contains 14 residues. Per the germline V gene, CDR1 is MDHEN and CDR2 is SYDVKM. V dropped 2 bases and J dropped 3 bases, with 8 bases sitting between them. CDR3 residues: CASSLESSNQPQHF. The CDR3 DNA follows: TGTGCCAGCAGTTTAGAGAGTTCCAATCAGCCCCAGCATTTT.

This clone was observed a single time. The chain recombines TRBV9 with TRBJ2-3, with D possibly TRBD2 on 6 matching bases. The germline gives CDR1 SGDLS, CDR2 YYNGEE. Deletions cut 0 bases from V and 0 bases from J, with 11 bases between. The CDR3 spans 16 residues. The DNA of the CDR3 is TGTGCCAGCAGCGTAGCTGTAGGGACTAGCACAGATACGCAGTATTTT. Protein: CASSVAVGTSTDTQYF.

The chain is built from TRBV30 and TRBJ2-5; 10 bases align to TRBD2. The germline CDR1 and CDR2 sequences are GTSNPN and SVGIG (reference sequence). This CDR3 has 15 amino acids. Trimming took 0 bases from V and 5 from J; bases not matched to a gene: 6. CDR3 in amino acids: CAWSVSSGGRETQYF. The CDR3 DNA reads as TGTGCCTGGAGTGTATCTAGCGGGGGTCGGGAGACCCAGTACTTC.

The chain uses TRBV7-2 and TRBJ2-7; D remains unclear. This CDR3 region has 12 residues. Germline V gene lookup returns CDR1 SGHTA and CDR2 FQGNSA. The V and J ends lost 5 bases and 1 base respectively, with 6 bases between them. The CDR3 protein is CASSRRSYEQYF. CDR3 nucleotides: TGTGCCAGCAGCCGGCGGTCCTACGAGCAGTACTTC.

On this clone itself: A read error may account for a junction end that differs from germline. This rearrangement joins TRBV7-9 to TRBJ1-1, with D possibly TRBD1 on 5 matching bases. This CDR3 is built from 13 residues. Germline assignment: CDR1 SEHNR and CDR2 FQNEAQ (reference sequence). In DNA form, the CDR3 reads TGTTCCAGCAGCTCCATGGGGGGGACTGAAGCTTTCTTT. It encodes CSSSSMGGTEAFF.

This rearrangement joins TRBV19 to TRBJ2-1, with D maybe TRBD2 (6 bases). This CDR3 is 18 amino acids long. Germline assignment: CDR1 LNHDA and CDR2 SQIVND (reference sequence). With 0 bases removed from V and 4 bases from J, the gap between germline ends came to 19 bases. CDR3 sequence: CASSIDRGAGRSYNEQFF. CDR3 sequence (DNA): TGTGCCAGTAGTATAGATCGGGGAGCGGGTCGATCATACAATGAGCAGTTCTTC.

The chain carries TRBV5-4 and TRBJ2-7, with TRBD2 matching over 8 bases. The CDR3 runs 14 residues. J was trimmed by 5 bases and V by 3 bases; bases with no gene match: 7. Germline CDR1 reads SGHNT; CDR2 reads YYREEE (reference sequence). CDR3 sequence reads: CASSSGLVIHEQYF. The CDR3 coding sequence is TGTGCCAGCAGCTCGGGACTAGTTATCCACGAGCAGTACTTC. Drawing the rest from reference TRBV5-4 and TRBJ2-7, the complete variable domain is ETGVTQSPTHLIKTRGQQVTLRCSSQSGHNTVSWYQQALGQGPQFIFQYYREEENGRGNFPPRFSGLQFPNYSSELNVNALELDDSALYLCASSSGLVIHEQYFGPGTRLTVT.

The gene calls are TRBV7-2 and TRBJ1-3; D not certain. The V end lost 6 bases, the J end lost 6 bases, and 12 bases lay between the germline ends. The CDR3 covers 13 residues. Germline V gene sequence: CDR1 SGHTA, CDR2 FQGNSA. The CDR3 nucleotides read TGTGCCAGCAGTCGACCCCTAGAAAACACCATATATTTT. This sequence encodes CASSRPLENTIYF.

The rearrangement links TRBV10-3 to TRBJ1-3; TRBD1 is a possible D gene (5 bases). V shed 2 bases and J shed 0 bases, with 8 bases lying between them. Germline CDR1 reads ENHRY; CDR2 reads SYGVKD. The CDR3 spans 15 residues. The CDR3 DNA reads TGTGCCATCAGTGAGGACAGTACCTCTGGAAACACCATATATTTT. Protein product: CAISEDSTSGNTIYF.

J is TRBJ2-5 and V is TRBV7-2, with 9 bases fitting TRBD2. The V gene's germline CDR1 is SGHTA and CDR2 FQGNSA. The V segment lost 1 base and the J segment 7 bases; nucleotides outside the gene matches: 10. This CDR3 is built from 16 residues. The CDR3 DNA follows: TGTGCCAGCAGCTTAGAAGCGGGACTAGCTAGGGGGACCCAGTACTTC. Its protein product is CASSLEAGLARGTQYF.

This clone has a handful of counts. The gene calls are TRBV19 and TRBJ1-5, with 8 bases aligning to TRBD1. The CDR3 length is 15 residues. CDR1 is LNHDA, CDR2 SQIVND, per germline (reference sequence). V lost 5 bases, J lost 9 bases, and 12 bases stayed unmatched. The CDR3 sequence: CASSPPTGARVPQHF. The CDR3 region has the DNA TGTGCCAGTAGTCCCCCGACAGGGGCAAGGGTGCCCCAGCATTTT.

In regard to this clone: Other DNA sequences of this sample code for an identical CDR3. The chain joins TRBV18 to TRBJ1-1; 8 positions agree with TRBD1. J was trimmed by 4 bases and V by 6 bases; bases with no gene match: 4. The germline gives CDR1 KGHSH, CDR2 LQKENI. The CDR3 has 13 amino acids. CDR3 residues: CASSPDRATEAFF. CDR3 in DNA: TGTGCCAGCTCCCCGGACAGGGCCACTGAAGCTTTCTTT.

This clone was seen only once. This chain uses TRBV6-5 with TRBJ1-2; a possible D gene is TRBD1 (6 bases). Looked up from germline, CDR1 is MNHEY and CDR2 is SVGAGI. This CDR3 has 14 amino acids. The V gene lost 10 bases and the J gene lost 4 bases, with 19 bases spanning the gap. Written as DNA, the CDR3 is TGTGCCACCTCGGCAGGGGCGTTGGTCTATGGCTACACCTTC. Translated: CATSAGALVYGYTF.

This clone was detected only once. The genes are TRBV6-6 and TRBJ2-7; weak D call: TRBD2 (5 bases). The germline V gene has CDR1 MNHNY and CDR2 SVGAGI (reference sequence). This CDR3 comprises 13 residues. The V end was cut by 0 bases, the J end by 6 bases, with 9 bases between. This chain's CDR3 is CASSYSRETEQYF. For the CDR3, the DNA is TGTGCCAGCAGTTACTCGAGGGAAACCGAGCAGTACTTC.

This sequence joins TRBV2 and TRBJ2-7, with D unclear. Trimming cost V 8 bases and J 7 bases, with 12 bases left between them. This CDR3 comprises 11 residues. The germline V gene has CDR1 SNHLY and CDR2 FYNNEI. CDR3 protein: CASEFYLEQYF. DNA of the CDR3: TGTGCCAGCGAGTTCTACCTGGAGCAGTACTTC.

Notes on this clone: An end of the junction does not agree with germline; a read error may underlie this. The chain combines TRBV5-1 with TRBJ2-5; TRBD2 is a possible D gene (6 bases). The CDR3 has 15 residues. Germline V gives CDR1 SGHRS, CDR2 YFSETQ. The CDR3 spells CASRLDYTSVETQYF. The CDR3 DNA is TGCGCCAGCAGATTGGACTACACATCAGTAGAGACCCAGTACTTC.

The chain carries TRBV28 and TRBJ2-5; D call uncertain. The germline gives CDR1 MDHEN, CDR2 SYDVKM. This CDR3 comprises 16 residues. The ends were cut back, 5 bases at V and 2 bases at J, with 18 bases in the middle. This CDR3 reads CASSLSRRLGQETQYF. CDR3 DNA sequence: TGTGCCAGCAGTCTCTCCCGACGACTCGGGCAAGAGACCCAGTACTTC.

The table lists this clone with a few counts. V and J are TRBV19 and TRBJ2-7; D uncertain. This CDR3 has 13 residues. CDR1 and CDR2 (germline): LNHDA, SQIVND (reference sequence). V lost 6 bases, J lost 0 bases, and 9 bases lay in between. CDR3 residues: CASSEDRSYEQYF. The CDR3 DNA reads TGTGCCAGTAGCGAGGATCGCTCCTACGAGCAGTACTTC.

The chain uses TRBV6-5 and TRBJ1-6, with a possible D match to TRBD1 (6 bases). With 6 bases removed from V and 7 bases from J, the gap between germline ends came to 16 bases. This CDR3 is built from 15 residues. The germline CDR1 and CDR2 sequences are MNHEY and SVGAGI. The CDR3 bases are TGTGCCAGCAGACAGTTAACAGGGAGAAATTCACCCCTCCACTTT. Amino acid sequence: CASRQLTGRNSPLHF.

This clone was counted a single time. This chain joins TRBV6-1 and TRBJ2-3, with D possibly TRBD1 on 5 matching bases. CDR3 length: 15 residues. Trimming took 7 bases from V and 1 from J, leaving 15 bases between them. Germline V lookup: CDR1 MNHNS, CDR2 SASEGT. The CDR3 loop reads CASIGAPRGTDTQYF. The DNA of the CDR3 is TGTGCCAGCATAGGGGCCCCTAGGGGCACAGATACGCAGTATTTT.

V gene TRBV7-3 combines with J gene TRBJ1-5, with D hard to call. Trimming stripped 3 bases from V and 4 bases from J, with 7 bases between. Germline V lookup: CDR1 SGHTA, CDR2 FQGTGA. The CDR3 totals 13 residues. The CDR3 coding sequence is TGTGCCAGCAGCTTCGGACTGAATCAGCCCCAGCATTTT. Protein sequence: CASSFGLNQPQHF.

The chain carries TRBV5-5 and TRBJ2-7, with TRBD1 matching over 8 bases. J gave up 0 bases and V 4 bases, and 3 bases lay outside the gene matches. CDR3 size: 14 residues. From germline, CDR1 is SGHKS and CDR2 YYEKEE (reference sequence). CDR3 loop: CASSPTGGSYEQYF. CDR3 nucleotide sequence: TGTGCCAGCAGCCCTACAGGGGGCTCCTACGAGCAGTACTTC. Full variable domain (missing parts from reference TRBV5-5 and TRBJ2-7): DAGVTQSPTHLIKTRGQQVTLRCSPISGHKSVSWYQQVLGQGPQFIFQYYEKEERGRGNFPDRFSARQFPNYSSELNVNALLLGDSALYLCASSPTGGSYEQYFGPGTRLTVT.